The next 15 T cell receptor beta chains were all read from a single sample in a study of shared clonotypes between healthy human individuals. TCRdb keeps only in-frame clones here, not all; method: immunoSEQ multiplex PCR. Of under 1,100,000 clones listed, under 80% are singletons. The sequenced sample was memory CD4+ T cells sorted from blood. Regarding subset: CD45RA-negative fraction. The receptors shown here come from a man younger than 30 in good health.

This clone was detected a few times. Other DNA sequences within the sample encode an identical CDR3. The genes are TRBV2 and TRBJ2-2, with 8 bases that match TRBD2. The CDR3 runs 13 residues. The J segment lost 5 bases and the V segment lost 7 bases, leaving 3 bases of the junction unmatched. Germline V gene sequence: CDR1 SNHLY, CDR2 FYNNEI. The DNA of the CDR3 is TGTGCCAGCAAAACGGGAGGGACCGGGGAGCTGTTTTTT. Translated: CASKTGGTGELFF.

As concerns this clone: Other DNA sequences in this sample translate to the same CDR3. The chain joins TRBV6-5 to TRBJ2-5; weak D call: TRBD2 (5 bases). The CDR3 is made up of 13 amino acids. Germline CDR1 reads MNHEY; CDR2 reads SVGAGI. V dropped 8 bases and J dropped 5 bases, with 15 bases sitting between them. The CDR3 here is CASSRGTGETQYF. The DNA of the CDR3 is TGTGCCAGCTCCCGGGGTACGGGGGAGACCCAGTACTTC.

J is TRBJ2-1 and V is TRBV18; D remains unclear. V lost 3 bases, J lost 3 bases, and 12 bases lay in between. Germline V gives CDR1 KGHSH, CDR2 LQKENI. The CDR3 loop spans 15 amino acids. The CDR3: CASSPSGNNYNEQFF. CDR3 DNA: TGTGCCAGCTCACCCAGTGGCAACAACTACAATGAGCAGTTCTTC.

A single count supports this clone. The chain has TRBV5-8 and TRBJ1-1; TRBD1 is a possible D gene (6 bases). The CDR3 is 14 amino acids. V lost 3 bases and J 0 bases, leaving 9 bases between the germline ends. Per the germline V gene, CDR1 is SGHTS and CDR2 is YDEGEE. The CDR3 DNA is TGTGCCAGCAGCTCGGGGGGCATGAACACTGAAGCTTTCTTT. It is translated as CASSSGGMNTEAFF.

The V call is TRBV10-1, the J call TRBJ1-1; D is possibly TRBD1 (6 bases). V was cut by 2 bases and J by 4 bases, with 14 bases left in between. This CDR3 comprises 15 residues. Germline V gene sequence: CDR1 WNHNN, CDR2 SYGVQD (reference sequence). CDR3 in DNA: TGCGCCAGCAGTGAGCTTATTGGAGGGGGCACTGAAGCTTTCTTT. Its translation is CASSELIGGGTEAFF.

The rearrangement links TRBV27 to TRBJ1-2; D unclear. CDR3 size: 12 residues. The germline gives CDR1 MNHEY, CDR2 SMNVEV (reference sequence). Trimming stripped 2 bases from V and 5 bases from J, with 6 bases between. This CDR3 reads CASSLEGYGYTF. As DNA, the CDR3 is TGTGCCAGCAGTTTAGAGGGTTATGGCTACACCTTC.

On this clone itself: A far larger clone is off by one base, so a read error is likely. V usage is TRBV2 and J usage is TRBJ1-4, with 7 bases identical to TRBD1. V trimming: 6 bases; J trimming: 4 bases; junction bases outside the gene matches: 5. This CDR3 region has 14 residues. Germline CDR1 SNHLY, CDR2 FYNNEI. The CDR3 DNA reads TGTGCCAGCAGCTGGGGACAGATTAATGAAAAACTGTTTTTT. Protein product: CASSWGQINEKLFF.

This clone was seen a handful of times. Other DNA sequences in the same sample also yield this CDR3. This chain uses TRBV9 with TRBJ2-5; D not certain. Trimming pared 0 bases from V and 5 bases from J, leaving 8 bases between. Per germline, CDR1 SGDLS and CDR2 YYNGEE. This CDR3 comprises 13 residues. CDR3 sequence (DNA): TGTGCCAGCAGCGTAGGGGGAAGGGAGACCCAGTACTTC. Its protein product is CASSVGGRETQYF.

This clone was counted between two and nine times. The rearrangement links TRBV5-5 to TRBJ2-3, with 9 bases fitting TRBD1. Germline values: CDR1 SGHKS, CDR2 YYEKEE (reference sequence). The CDR3 totals 16 residues. The V and J ends lost 2 bases and 1 base, in that order; junction bases with no gene match: 5. The CDR3 protein is CASSFRGDRGTDTQYF. In DNA, the CDR3 is TGTGCCAGCAGCTTCCGCGGGGACAGGGGCACAGATACGCAGTATTTT.

This clone was observed once. The chain uses TRBV6-5 and TRBJ2-5; possibly TRBD1 for D (6 bases). CDR3 length: 14 residues. V gave up 5 bases and J gave up 2 bases, with 12 bases separating them. Germline CDR1 reads MNHEY; CDR2 reads SVGAGI. The CDR3 DNA reads as TGTGCCAGCAGTAGGGGGTCAGGGCAAGAGACCCAGTACTTC. As protein: CASSRGSGQETQYF.

The chain carries TRBV11-2 and TRBJ2-5; D unresolved. Trimming took 5 bases from V and 5 from J, leaving 15 bases between them. This CDR3 spans 14 amino acids. Germline V gene data show CDR1 as SGHAT and CDR2 as FQNNGV. As DNA, the CDR3 is TGTGCCAGCAGCAGACCCGAGGTATTGGAGACCCAGTACTTC. Translated, it gives CASSRPEVLETQYF. The full variable domain, its missing parts supplied by reference TRBV11-2 and TRBJ2-5, is EAGVAQSPRYKIIEKRQSVAFWCNPISGHATLYWYQQILGQGPKLLIQFQNNGVVDDSQLPKDRFSAERLKGVDSTLKIQPAKLEDSAVYLCASSRPEVLETQYFGPGTRLLVL.

The chain uses TRBV7-6 and TRBJ2-3; D not certain. Germline CDR1 and CDR2: SGHVS and FNYEAQ. CDR3 size: 15 residues. V shed 5 bases and J shed 6 bases, with 18 bases lying between them. DNA of the CDR3: TGTGCCAGCAGCGGCTCCCATCTAGTAGTGGATACGCAGTATTTT. It translates to CASSGSHLVVDTQYF. Using reference TRBV7-6 and TRBJ2-3 for the parts outside the CDR3, the full variable domain is GAGVSQSPRYKVTKRGQDVALRCDPISGHVSLYWYRQALGQGPEFLTYFNYEAQQDKSGLPNDRFSAERPEGSISTLTIQRTEQRDSAMYRCASSGSHLVVDTQYFGPGTRLTVL.

As to this clone: Other nucleotide sequences from this sample produce the same CDR3. The chain combines TRBV5-6 with TRBJ1-2; D perhaps matches TRBD1 (6 bases). In germline, CDR1 is SGHDT, CDR2 YYEEEE. The V and J ends lost 0 bases and 2 bases respectively, with 8 bases between them. The CDR3 loop spans 14 amino acids. This CDR3 reads CASSLVQGNYGYTF. The CDR3 nucleotides are TGTGCCAGCAGCTTGGTACAGGGCAACTATGGCTACACCTTC.

This clone was picked up a small number of times. V usage is TRBV27 and J usage is TRBJ1-5, with 7 bases that match TRBD1. CDR1 is MNHEY, CDR2 SMNVEV, per germline (reference sequence). This CDR3 has 14 residues. Trimming at V came to 5 bases and at J to 6 bases, leaving 7 bases not matched to a gene. The CDR3 region is CASSRTGDRQPQHF. The CDR3 DNA reads as TGTGCCAGCAGTCGAACAGGGGACCGTCAGCCCCAGCATTTT.

V usage is TRBV2 and J usage is TRBJ2-5; the D call may be TRBD1 or TRBD2 (5 bases each). CDR1 SNHLY and CDR2 FYNNEI come from the germline V gene. Trimming stripped 4 bases from V and 4 bases from J, with 16 bases between. The CDR3 length is 15 residues. The CDR3 sequence is CASSGGSGSRETQYF. CDR3 nucleotide sequence: TGTGCCAGCAGTGGAGGGTCAGGGAGCAGAGAGACCCAGTACTTC. Based on the CDR3 plus reference TRBV2 and TRBJ2-5, the full variable domain is EPEVTQTPSHQVTQMGQEVILRCVPISNHLYFYWYRQILGQKVEFLVSFYNNEISEKSEIFDDQFSVERPDGSNFTLKIRSTKLEDSAMYFCASSGGSGSRETQYFGPGTRLLVL.